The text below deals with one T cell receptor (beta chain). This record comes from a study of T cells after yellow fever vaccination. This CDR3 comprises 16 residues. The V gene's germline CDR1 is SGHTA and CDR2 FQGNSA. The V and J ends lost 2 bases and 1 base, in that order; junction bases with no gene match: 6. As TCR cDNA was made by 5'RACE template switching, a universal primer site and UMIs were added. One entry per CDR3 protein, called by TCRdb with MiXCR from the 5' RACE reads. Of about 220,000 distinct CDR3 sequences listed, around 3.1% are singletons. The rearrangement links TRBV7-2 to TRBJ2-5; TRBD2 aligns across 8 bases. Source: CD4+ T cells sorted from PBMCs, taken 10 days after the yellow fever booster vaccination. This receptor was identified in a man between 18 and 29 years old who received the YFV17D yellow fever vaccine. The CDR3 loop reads CASSLRAAGAQETQYF. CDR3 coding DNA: TGTGCCAGCAGCTTACGGGCAGCGGGGGCCCAAGAGACCCAGTACTTC.